The clone carrying this TCR beta chain has a single count. The antigen is not known. The sample belongs to a study of T cell responses to AZD1222 COVID-19 vaccine. As for the study in general: The analysis combined second doses at about 4 or about 12 weeks.

Regarding the study as a whole: Baseline antibody screening turned up just five to seven seropositive AZD1222 recipients. Sampling captured repertoires only after the peak T cell response. Among the donors, most were white British and more were female, and clonal diversity was possibly underestimated.

TCRdb's table, derived via immunoSEQ multiplex PCR, lists solely in-frame clones and lacks some. The data contain tens of thousands of clones, under 95% of them singletons. CDR1 and CDR2 from the germline V gene are SGHTA and FQGNSA. Trimming removed 1 base from V and 6 bases from J, with 12 bases in between. The CDR3 totals 14 residues. This material consisted of peripheral blood, taken on day 0 of AZD1222 vaccination. The chain joins TRBV7-2 to TRBJ1-1; D is undetermined. The receptor's source is an adult in good health. DNA of the CDR3: TGTGCCAGCAGCTTAGTTGGTTTTAGCGCTGAAGCTTTCTTT. The encoded protein is CASSLVGFSAEAFF.